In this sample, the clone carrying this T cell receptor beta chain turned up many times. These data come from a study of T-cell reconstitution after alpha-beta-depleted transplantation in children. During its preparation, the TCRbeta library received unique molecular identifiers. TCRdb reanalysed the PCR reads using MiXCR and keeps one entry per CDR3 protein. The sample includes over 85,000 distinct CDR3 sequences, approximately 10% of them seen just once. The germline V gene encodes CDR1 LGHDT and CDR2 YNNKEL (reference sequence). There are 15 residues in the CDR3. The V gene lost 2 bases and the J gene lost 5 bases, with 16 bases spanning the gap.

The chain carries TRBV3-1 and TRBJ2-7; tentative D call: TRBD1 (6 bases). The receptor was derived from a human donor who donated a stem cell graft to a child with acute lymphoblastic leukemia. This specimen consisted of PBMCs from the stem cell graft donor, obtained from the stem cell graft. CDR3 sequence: CASSQRGSRGNEQYF. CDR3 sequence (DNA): TGTGCCAGCAGCCAACGAGGTAGCAGGGGCAACGAGCAGTACTTC.